This passage covers 25 T cell receptor beta chains from one sample sequenced in a study of blood T cell repertoires in COVID-19. Sequenced by immunoSEQ multiplex PCR; TCRdb stores in-frame clones only, minus some. Among about 110,000 clones listed, approximately 89% were seen once. Sample: peripheral blood. All receptors derive from a man aged 50-59 years with active or convalescent COVID-19.

This chain links TRBV28 with TRBJ1-5, with TRBD1 identical over 8 bases. Looked up from germline, CDR1 is MDHEN and CDR2 is SYDVKM. V was clipped by 3 bases and J by 4 bases; unmatched bases: 5. This CDR3 region has 15 residues. DNA of the CDR3: TGTGCCAGCAGTTTCCGACAGGGGCGGAATCAGCCCCAGCATTTT. Encoded protein: CASSFRQGRNQPQHF.

The V call is TRBV19, the J call TRBJ2-6; a weak D match, TRBD1 (6 bases). This CDR3 region has 15 residues. The V gene's germline CDR1 is LNHDA and CDR2 SQIVND (reference sequence). V lost 10 bases, J lost 4 bases, and 17 bases lay in between. The CDR3 is CAIPLRDIGANVLTF. The CDR3 nucleotides read TGTGCCATCCCATTAAGGGACATCGGGGCCAACGTCCTGACTTTC. The variable domain in full, with the rest retrieved from reference TRBV19 and TRBJ2-6, is DGGITQSPKYLFRKEGQNVTLSCEQNLNHDAMYWYRQDPGQGLRLIYYSQIVNDFQKGDIAEGYSVSREKKESFPLTVTSAQKNPTAFYLCAIPLRDIGANVLTFGAGSRLTVL.

As concerns this clone: One junction end disagrees with the germline gene, perhaps due to a read error. The chain is built from TRBV11-2 and TRBJ1-5; D perhaps matches TRBD1 (5 bases). This CDR3 contains 15 residues. Looked up from germline, CDR1 is SGHAT and CDR2 is FQNNGV. This CDR3 is CASSLDAGVGRPLHF. Here the CDR3 DNA reads TGTGCCAGCAGCTTAGATGCGGGGGTAGGGCGGCCCCTGCATTTT.

The chain combines TRBV5-1 with TRBJ2-3, with unresolved D. V dropped 0 bases and J dropped 3 bases, with 8 bases sitting between them. CDR1 and CDR2 (germline): SGHRS, YFSETQ. This CDR3 has 14 residues. The CDR3 DNA reads TGCGCCAGCAGCTTGGCCAAAATGACAGATACGCAGTATTTT. This encodes CASSLAKMTDTQYF.

The rearrangement links TRBV14 to TRBJ2-3; D might be TRBD2 (6 bases). Germline V gives CDR1 SGHDN, CDR2 FVKESK. The CDR3 totals 15 residues. Trimming shortened V by 1 base and J by 6 bases, and 14 bases separated the two germline ends. The CDR3 nucleotides are TGTGCCAGCAGCCAAGGACTAGGGGTTATGGATACGCAGTATTTT. Translated: CASSQGLGVMDTQYF.

This clone was counted a single time. The genes are TRBV3-1 (or the pseudogene TRBV3-2) and TRBJ1-2; D is unclear. Germline V gene sequence: CDR1 LGHDT, CDR2 YNNKEL (reference sequence). The CDR3 has 14 amino acids. The V gene lost 1 base and the J gene lost 3 bases, with 9 bases spanning the gap. The CDR3 DNA is TGTGCCAGCAGCCAAGGGCACCTAGACTATGGCTACACCTTC. Residues: CASSQGHLDYGYTF.

The chain employs TRBV21-1 and TRBJ1-5; TRBD1, as called in the table, went unchecked against the DNA. TRBV21-1 is termed a pseudogene. This CDR3 is built from 13 residues. CDR3 in amino acids: CASSKEGNQPQHF. Here the CDR3 DNA reads TGTGCCAGCAGCAAAGAGGGGAATCAGCCCCAGCATTTT.

The gene calls are TRBV3-1 (or the pseudogene TRBV3-2) and TRBJ2-5; 7 bases fit TRBD1. The CDR3 sequence is 13 residues long. The germline CDR1 and CDR2 sequences are LGHDT and YNNKEL (reference sequence). J gave up 2 bases and V 4 bases, and 1 base lay outside the gene matches. CDR3 sequence reads: CASSRDRQETQYF. The CDR3 coding sequence is TGTGCCAGCAGCCGGGACAGACAAGAGACCCAGTACTTC.

The chain uses TRBV4-1 and TRBJ1-2, with a tentative D call TRBD1 (6 bases). The germline CDR1 and CDR2 sequences are MGHRA and YSYEKL. V lost 2 bases to trimming and J lost 5 bases, with 18 bases between them. CDR3 length: 16 residues. Here the CDR3 DNA reads TGCGCCAGCAGCCAAAATCAGGGGACGGGAAGGTATGGCTACACCTTC. Its protein product is CASSQNQGTGRYGYTF.

This sequence joins TRBV5-8 and TRBJ2-1; 9 bases map to TRBD2. The ends lost 4 bases at V and 8 bases at J; junction bases unmatched: 10. The germline V gene encodes CDR1 SGHTS and CDR2 YDEGEE. CDR3 length: 15 residues. Here the CDR3 reads CASSPQVAGDDEQFF. CDR3 nucleotides: TGTGCCAGCAGCCCCCAGGTAGCGGGAGACGATGAGCAGTTCTTC. The whole variable domain, filled in from reference TRBV5-8 and TRBJ2-1, reads EAGVTQSPTHLIKTRGQQATLRCSPISGHTSVYWYQQALGLGLQFLLWYDEGEERNRGNFPPRFSGRQFPNYSSELNVNALELEDSALYLCASSPQVAGDDEQFFGPGTRLTVL.

V gene TRBV18 combines with J gene TRBJ2-3; 7 nucleotides line up with TRBD2. V trimming: 4 bases; J trimming: 4 bases; junction bases outside the gene matches: 11. Per germline, CDR1 KGHSH and CDR2 LQKENI. The CDR3 is made up of 16 amino acids. The CDR3 spells CASSQRLAMGADTQYF. CDR3 DNA sequence: TGTGCCAGCTCACAACGACTAGCCATGGGGGCAGATACGCAGTATTTT.

V is TRBV24-1 and J is TRBJ2-5; 10 bases align to TRBD2. Per germline, CDR1 KGHDR and CDR2 SFDVKD. The junction had 12 bases not matched to a gene; V was cut back by 3 bases and J by 3 bases. CDR3 length equals 18 residues. CDR3 coding DNA: TGTGCCACCAGTGATAATCAAGCGGGAGGGTATAAGGAAGAGACCCAGTACTTC. This translates into CATSDNQAGGYKEETQYF.

The chain links TRBV18 to TRBJ1-3; D is unclear. The V end lost 0 bases, the J end lost 0 bases, and 6 bases lay between the germline ends. Per the germline V gene, CDR1 is KGHSH and CDR2 is LQKENI. This CDR3 is 15 amino acids long. Here the CDR3 reads CASSPPPGSGNTIYF. In nucleotides, the CDR3 is TGTGCCAGCTCACCACCACCCGGCTCTGGAAACACCATATATTTT.

The chain is built from TRBV21-1 and TRBJ1-1. TRBV21-1 is recorded as a pseudogene. This CDR3 region has 16 residues. CDR3 amino acids: CASSKSVAGANTEAFF. Written as DNA, the CDR3 is TGTGCCAGCAGCAAATCTGTAGCGGGGGCCAACACTGAAGCTTTCTTT.

The CDR3: CASSRSDRGHSEAFF. The CDR3 bases are TGTGCCAGCAGTCGTAGTGACAGGGGCCACTCTGAAGCTTTCTTT. V gene TRBV28 combines with J gene TRBJ1-1, with TRBD1 identical over 8 bases. From germline, CDR1 is MDHEN and CDR2 SYDVKM. This CDR3 has 15 residues. Trimming at V came to 5 bases and at J to 6 bases, leaving 11 bases not matched to a gene.

This clone was detected only a few times. The chain has TRBV19 and TRBJ2-7, with 7 bases fitting TRBD2. CDR3 length: 14 amino acids. CDR1 and CDR2 (germline): LNHDA, SQIVND (reference sequence). Trimming removed 5 bases from V and 4 bases from J; junction bases left unmatched: 8. The CDR3 sequence is CASSLRAGRYEQYF. The CDR3 DNA reads TGTGCCAGTAGTCTTAGAGCGGGGAGATACGAGCAGTACTTC.

This clone has a handful of counts. The V call is TRBV6-5, the J call TRBJ2-7; 7 bases fit TRBD1. The V and J ends lost 6 bases and 6 bases, in that order; junction bases with no gene match: 8. The CDR3 is 13 residues long. CDR1 and CDR2 (germline): MNHEY, SVGAGI. In DNA, the CDR3 is TGTGCCAGCAGAAAACAGACAGGGAGCGAGCAGTACTTC. Translated: CASRKQTGSEQYF.

This clone was seen just once. The rearrangement joins TRBV27 to TRBJ2-7, with TRBD2 matching 10 bases. The CDR3 totals 16 residues. Germline V lookup: CDR1 MNHEY, CDR2 SMNVEV (reference sequence). J was trimmed by 2 bases and V by 4 bases; bases with no gene match: 8. The CDR3: CASSSLAGVKTYEQYF. As DNA, the CDR3 is TGTGCCAGCAGTTCCCTAGCGGGAGTTAAGACCTACGAGCAGTACTTC.

This chain links TRBV29-1 with TRBJ2-1; 12 bases line up with TRBD2. Germline V lookup: CDR1 SQVTM, CDR2 ANQGSEA. V dropped 7 bases and J dropped 3; count of bases not matched to a gene: 4. This CDR3 is built from 14 residues. CDR3 residues: CSAKTSGSYNEQFF. The CDR3 DNA sequence: TGCAGCGCCAAGACTAGCGGGAGCTACAATGAGCAGTTCTTC.

CDR3 nucleotides: TGTGCCAGCAGCTTCGGACTAGCGGGAGTGGACAATGAGCAGTTCTTC. It translates to CASSFGLAGVDNEQFF. V gene TRBV5-6 combines with J gene TRBJ2-1; 13 nucleotides align to TRBD2. The ends lost 2 bases at V and 5 bases at J; junction bases unmatched: 4. The V gene's germline CDR1 is SGHDT and CDR2 YYEEEE. The CDR3 totals 16 residues.

This chain uses TRBV28 with TRBJ2-1; D is uncertain. Germline CDR1 reads MDHEN; CDR2 reads SYDVKM. Trimming removed 2 bases at V and 1 base at J, with 6 bases between. CDR3 size: 14 residues. CDR3 region: CASSLGGSYNEQFF. DNA of the CDR3: TGTGCCAGCAGTTTAGGCGGTTCCTACAATGAGCAGTTCTTC. Supplemented by reference TRBV28 and TRBJ2-1, the full variable domain reads DVKVTQSSRYLVKRTGEKVFLECVQDMDHENMFWYRQDPGLGLRLIYFSYDVKMKEKGDIPEGYSVSREKKERFSLILESASTNQTSMYLCASSLGGSYNEQFFGPGTRLTVL.

The V and J genes are TRBV11-2 and TRBJ2-3, with D possibly being TRBD2 (6 bases). V lost 2 bases and J 2 bases, leaving 14 bases between the germline ends. The CDR3 totals 16 residues. Germline V gene sequence: CDR1 SGHAT, CDR2 FQNNGV. CDR3 residues: CASSLLSGPPTDTQYF. The CDR3, as DNA: TGTGCCAGCAGCTTATTAAGCGGGCCCCCCACAGATACGCAGTATTTT.

The chain employs TRBV18 and TRBJ2-1; D may be TRBD2 (5 bases). This CDR3 is built from 14 residues. Germline V lookup: CDR1 KGHSH, CDR2 LQKENI. V lost 2 bases to trimming and J lost 5 bases, with 10 bases between them. CDR3 loop: CASSPRERNNEQFF. The CDR3 DNA is TGTGCCAGCTCACCAAGAGAGCGGAACAATGAGCAGTTCTTC.

The chain joins TRBV30 to TRBJ1-6; D call uncertain. The V end lost 1 base, the J end lost 0 bases, and 10 bases lay between the germline ends. This CDR3 has 16 residues. The V gene's germline CDR1 is GTSNPN and CDR2 SVGIG (reference sequence). CDR3 loop: CAWSAGGPSYNSPLHF. The CDR3 DNA sequence: TGTGCCTGGAGTGCAGGAGGTCCCTCCTATAATTCACCCCTCCACTTT. The whole variable domain, filled in from reference TRBV30 and TRBJ1-6, reads SQTIHQWPATLVQPVGSPLSLECTVEGTSNPNLYWYRQAAGRGLQLLFYSVGIGQISSEVPQNLSASRPQDRQFILSSKKLLLSDSGFYLCAWSAGGPSYNSPLHFGNGTRLTVT.

This chain uses TRBV19 with TRBJ1-2; D might be TRBD1 (6 bases). The CDR3 runs to 17 residues. V shed 3 bases and J shed 2 bases, with 19 bases lying between them. Germline V gives CDR1 LNHDA, CDR2 SQIVND (reference sequence). The CDR3: CASSIRSAGTPNYGYTF. The CDR3 coding sequence is TGTGCCAGTAGTATCCGCTCCGCAGGGACACCCAACTATGGCTACACCTTC.